This T cell receptor (beta chain) came from a study of T cells after somatic rescue of genetic block. Libraries were prepared by immunoSEQ multiplex PCR; TCRdb keeps only in-frame clonotypes and omits some of them. The table has 55,000 or so clones, around 96% seen once. The TCR was taken from a child under two years old. Sequences were obtained from peripheral blood mononuclear cells (PBMCs).

CDR3 bases: TGTGCCAGCAGCCCGGGGACGCTCGCTAACTATGGCTACACCTTC. Translating it yields CASSPGTLANYGYTF. V and J are TRBV7-6 and TRBJ1-2; TRBD1 is a possible D gene (5 bases). This CDR3 region has 15 residues. V lost 5 bases, J lost 0 bases, and 13 bases lay in between. CDR1 and CDR2 (germline): SGHVS, FNYEAQ.